This T cell receptor beta chain came from a study of cytomegalovirus exposure and HLA in healthy donors (TCRdb year 2017). With respect to the entire study: In an earlier analysis of 587 of the donors, 276 Gb of sequence data and 90 million to 120 million unique TCR beta sequences from roughly 190 million T cells were reported. All discovery cohort repertoires had been generated using a single sequencing platform. HLA typing covered class I and class II loci at four-digit resolution. To study patterns of TCR occurrence, a later analysis re-analyzed previously published TCR beta repertoires from more than 550 donors and added high-resolution HLA genotyping. An earlier analysis of 450 to 750 of the donors used high-throughput TCR beta sequencing to judge whether each TCR beta V gene segment behaved as functional or pseudogenic. Genome-wide SNP genotypes for about 55% of the roughly 670 donors were used in a later genetic analysis, which treated that subset as a discovery cohort. Among around 400 genotyped donors of the cohort, an average of approximately 220,000 unique TCR beta nucleotide sequences was sequenced per donor, of which 15% to 20% were non-productive. The number of donors typed differed by locus, with roughly 620-630 for A, B, C, DRB1 and DQB1, around 520 for DQA1, 600 to 610 for DPA1, and approximately 470 for DPB1. In addition to the first cohort of 666 subjects, a separate validation cohort of approximately 120 different subjects was used. In the later analysis, no new phenotypic data were used to find candidate immune exposures; instead, reliance was placed on TCR beta sequences and their occurrence across donors. The study used immunosequencing to profile the T cell repertoires of about 670 subjects and linked those repertoires to cytomegalovirus serostatus. Donor age, sex, ethnicity and CMV serostatus were compiled alongside the repertoire data. An early release covering more than 500 HLA-typed donors comprised about 300 gigabases of sequencing data and roughly 86 million unique TCR sequences. To predict cytomegalovirus infection status, the study combined high-throughput TCR immunosequencing, statistical association of individual TCRs with disease status, and machine learning. Because of strong linkage in the cohort, roughly five DR-DQ haplotypes were treated as single units for association and clustering. Of the 300 to 450 genotyped donors, 80% to 90% were placed in the genetic ancestry cluster associated with self-reported Caucasian donors. The study was designed to test whether signatures of past pathogen exposure could be identified by cataloging public T cell receptors.

Library preparation was by the immunoSEQ multiplex PCR assay. The multiplex PCR relied on a mix of 60 forward primers for TCR Vbeta segments and 13 reverse primers for TCR Jbeta segments. Amplification of the CDR3 region of rearranged TCR beta genes was performed with a multiplex PCR assay on genomic DNA. Amplified TCR beta libraries were sequenced as 87-base-pair reads on the Illumina HiSeq System. As for the original processing: A later analysis tallied approximately 87 million unique TCR beta chains across the 666 repertoires, and approximately 9.9 million of those chains were shared by two or more donors. A nearest-neighbor algorithm error-corrected the raw reads and collapsed the reads into unique sequences, merging closely related sequences to remove PCR and sequencing errors. CDR3 sequences were aligned to IMGT reference sequences to assign V, D and J gene segments. For a sequence to be retained, a match of at least six nucleotides to both a V gene segment and a J gene segment was required. Rearrangements were called productive when the CDR3 lacked stop codons and stayed in frame with V and J; all others were non-productive. CDR3 was defined according to IMGT convention as the region running from the second conserved V-encoded cysteine to the conserved J-encoded phenylalanine. In an earlier analysis of around 600 of the donors, sequences lacking an unambiguous match to a single V gene segment were excluded. In an earlier analysis of approximately 560 of the donors, a V segment was called functional when productive rearrangements were above 56.7%, and segregating when the standard deviation between donors exceeded 5%. A statistical classification framework was developed to diagnose cytomegalovirus status using the catalog of TCR beta chain sequences. V and J gene assignment, in a later analysis, came from comparing TCR nucleotide sequences with IMGT/GENE-DB human TR gene sequences. A later analysis assigned CDR3 sequences and most-parsimonious VDJ recombination scenarios with the TCRdist pipeline. In a later analysis, each TCR beta chain was defined by its CDR3 amino acid sequence together with its V-gene family, and reads lacking a unique V-gene family were excluded. A later analysis removed 592 highly shared, low-generation-probability nucleotide sequences to deal with suspected cross-contamination and a sequencing artifact. A later analysis calculated a clonal expansion index for each public chain from normalized within-repertoire ranks of inferred template counts. In a later analysis, generation probabilities were computed with a VDJ recombination model fitted to out-of-frame rearrangements, and the resulting probabilities were checked against IGoR. In a later analysis, hypergeometric tests were used to score TCR-TCR, TCR-HLA and TCR-CMV co-occurrence, with a repertoire-size bias correction applied to TCR pairs. To estimate false discovery rates, a later analysis permuted the HLA or CMV assignments 20 times. In a later analysis, co-occurring TCRs were grouped using DBSCAN, and TCRdist sequence similarity was added for clustering within HLA-allele-positive subsets. For co-occurrence clustering, repertoires with fewer than 30,000 or more than 120,000 public chains were excluded, along with 5 or 6 repertoires with anomalous nucleotide sharing. TCRdb took over this immuneACCESS table, retaining in-frame rearrangements with V and J assigned. Such tables are incomplete; in checked studies, under half of the missing clones stem from an unresolved V gene, and the remainder is unexplained. V and J calls and clone size are given by that table; D and trimming were obtained from the DNA. Recorded for this sample are about 190,000 clones; roughly four fifths of them occurred a single time. The top ten constitute around 3.3% of the sample.

What the authors observed across the whole study: Most TCR sequences were seen in very few donors, while some public TCRs were found in many individuals. In a later analysis, TCR association rates were found to vary across HLA loci, with the most associated TCRs seen for DRB1 alleles and the fewest for HLA-C alleles. In vitro tests confirmed that three of the cytomegalovirus-associated TCR beta chains recognize cytomegalovirus antigens. According to a later analysis, most CMV-associated TCR beta chains appeared to be HLA-restricted, and the HLA associations seemed to be driven largely by CMV exposure. In a later analysis, HLA-associated TCR beta chains showed more clonal expansion and lower generation probabilities than non-associated chains that were equally common. A cluster of highly shared sequence variants was judged likely to represent a technical artifact of the sequencing pipeline. A further reported finding was that TCR beta sequences accurately predicted the HLA-A and HLA-B alleles for most subjects in the first cohort. Sequencing depth was assumed to be roughly uniform across donors in the presence/absence analyses, though that assumption may not hold. Some IMGT-functional V segments, including TRBV6-2 and TRBV6-3, could not be told apart with the 87-base-pair reads, so those segments were excluded. Strong co-occurrence of HLA alleles, especially DR and DQ, made assigning TCR associations to individual alleles difficult. HLA typing was unavailable for some donors at each locus, so association tests used only the typed subset. According to the authors, the approach could potentially be generalized to other disease states and immunological phenotypes. In a later genetic analysis, fewer N-insertions in productive TCRs were reported among donors in an Asian-associated ancestry cluster than the roughly 700-donor mean. About 17 rarely observed V segments, including chromosome 9 orphons, were excluded from the earlier analysis of a few hundred of the donors because counts were too low. Correlated functional status among segregating V segments might reflect linkage disequilibrium, but an unknown experimental factor could not be ruled out. According to a later analysis, parvovirus B19, influenza, CMV and Epstein-Barr virus appeared linked to several top co-occurrence clusters. The study listed approximately 150 TCR beta chains as associated with cytomegalovirus. Specific HLA alleles were associated with roughly 16,000 TCR beta sequences at a false discovery rate of 0.05 in a later analysis. In an earlier analysis of approximately 590 of the donors, most TCR beta V segments were observed in productive rearrangements about 90% or about 30% of the time, broadly matching IMGT annotations. Cytomegalovirus status was reported to be diagnosed by the classifier with high specificity and sensitivity in both the original and validation cohorts. V-gene and J-gene trimming of TCR beta chains was associated with a missense DCLRE1C variant in a later genetic analysis, and the association was replicated in an independent cohort. Immune exposure information for the cohort was limited to CMV serostatus. This cohort had only TCR beta chains sequenced, and the lack of alpha or paired-chain data limited which features could be detected.

The cohort was made up of about 610 healthy bone marrow donors. At the time of sampling, every cohort member was nominally healthy, though immune exposures that went unrecorded were likely present. The donor tested CMV seropositive and was one of the 289 seropositive cohort members. Every donor gave a peripheral blood sample, and the peripheral blood mononuclear cells from that sample were used for TCR beta sequencing. The Qiagen DNeasy Blood Extraction Kit was used to extract genomic DNA from the blood cell samples. Its CDR3 holds 16 amino acids, cysteine through phenylalanine. Just the 48-base CDR3 DNA is kept, in frame starting at base 1. CDR1 SEHNR and CDR2 FQNEAQ are derived from the germline V gene (reference sequence). Germline trimming: 3 bases from V, 3 bases from J; junction bases outside gene matches: 3. About this clone itself: Its binding antigen is unknown. The record has no base qualities; no much larger clone is one base away.

This chain is built from TRBV7-9 and TRBJ1-6; TRBD1 fits 9 bases in the junction. The receptor was isolated from a woman younger than 45 in good health and CMV-seropositive. Sample: PBMCs. The DNA sequence is given as TGTGCCAGCAGCTTCGGACAGGGGTTCTATAATTCACCCCTCCACTTT. It encodes CASSFGQGFYNSPLHF. Reference TRBV7-9 and TRBJ1-6 proteins supply the regions before and after the CDR3; the full variable domain is: DTGVSQNPRHKITKRGQNVTFRCDPISEHNRLYWYRQTLGQGPEFLTYFQNEAQLEKSRLLSDRFSAERPKGSFSTLEIQRTEQGDSAMYLCASSFGQGFYNSPLHFGNGTRLTVT.